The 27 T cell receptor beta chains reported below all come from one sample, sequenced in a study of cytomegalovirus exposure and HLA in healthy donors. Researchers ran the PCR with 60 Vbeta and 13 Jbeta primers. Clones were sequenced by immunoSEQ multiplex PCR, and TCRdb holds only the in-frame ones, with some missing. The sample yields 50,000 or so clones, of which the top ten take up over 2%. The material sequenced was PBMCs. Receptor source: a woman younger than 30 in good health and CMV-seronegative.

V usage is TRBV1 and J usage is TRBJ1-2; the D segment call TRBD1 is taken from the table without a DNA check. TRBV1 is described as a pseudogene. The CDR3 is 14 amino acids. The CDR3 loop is CTSSPPQGAYGYTF. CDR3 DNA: TGCACCAGCAGCCCTCCCCAGGGGGCCTATGGCTACACCTTC.

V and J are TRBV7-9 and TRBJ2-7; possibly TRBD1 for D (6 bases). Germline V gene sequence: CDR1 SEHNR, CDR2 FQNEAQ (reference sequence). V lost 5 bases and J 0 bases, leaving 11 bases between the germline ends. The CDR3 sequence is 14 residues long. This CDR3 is CASSPGQLSYEQYF. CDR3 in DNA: TGTGCCAGCAGCCCCGGACAGCTCTCCTACGAGCAGTACTTC.

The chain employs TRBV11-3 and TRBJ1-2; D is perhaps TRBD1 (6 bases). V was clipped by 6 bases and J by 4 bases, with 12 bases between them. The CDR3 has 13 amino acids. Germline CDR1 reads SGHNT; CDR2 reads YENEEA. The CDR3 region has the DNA TGTGCCAGCAGTCCTACAGGGTTCTATGGCTACACCTTC. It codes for CASSPTGFYGYTF.

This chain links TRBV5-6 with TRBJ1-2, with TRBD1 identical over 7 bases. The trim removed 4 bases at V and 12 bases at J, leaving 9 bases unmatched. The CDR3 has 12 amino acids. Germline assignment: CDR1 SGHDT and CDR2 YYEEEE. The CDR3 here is CASSAGTDSNTF. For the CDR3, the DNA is TGTGCCAGCAGCGCCGGGACAGATAGCAACACCTTC.

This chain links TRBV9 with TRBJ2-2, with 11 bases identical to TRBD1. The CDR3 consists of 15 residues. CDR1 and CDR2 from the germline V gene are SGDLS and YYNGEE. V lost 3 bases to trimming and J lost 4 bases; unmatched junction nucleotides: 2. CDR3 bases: TGTGCCAGCAGCGCCGGGACAGGGGGCACCGGGGAGCTGTTTTTT. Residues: CASSAGTGGTGELFF. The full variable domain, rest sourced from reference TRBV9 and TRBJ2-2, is DSGVTQTPKHLITATGQRVTLRCSPRSGDLSVYWYQQSLDQGLQFLIQYYNGEERAKGNILERFSAQQFPDLHSELNLSSLELGDSALYFCASSAGTGGTGELFFGEGSRLTVL.

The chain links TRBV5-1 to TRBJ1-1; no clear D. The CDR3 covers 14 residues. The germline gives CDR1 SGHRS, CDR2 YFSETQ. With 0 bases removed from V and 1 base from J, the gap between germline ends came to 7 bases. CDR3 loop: CASSLVPGNTEAFF. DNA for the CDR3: TGCGCCAGCAGCTTGGTCCCGGGGAACACTGAAGCTTTCTTT.

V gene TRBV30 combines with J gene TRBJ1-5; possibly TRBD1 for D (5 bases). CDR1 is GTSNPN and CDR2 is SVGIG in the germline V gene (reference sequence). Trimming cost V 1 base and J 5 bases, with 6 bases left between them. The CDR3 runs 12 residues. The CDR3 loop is CAWSGGDQPQHF. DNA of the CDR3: TGTGCCTGGAGTGGGGGGGATCAGCCCCAGCATTTT. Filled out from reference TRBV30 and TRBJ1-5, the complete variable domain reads SQTIHQWPATLVQPVGSPLSLECTVEGTSNPNLYWYRQAAGRGLQLLFYSVGIGQISSEVPQNLSASRPQDRQFILSSKKLLLSDSGFYLCAWSGGDQPQHFGDGTRLSIL.

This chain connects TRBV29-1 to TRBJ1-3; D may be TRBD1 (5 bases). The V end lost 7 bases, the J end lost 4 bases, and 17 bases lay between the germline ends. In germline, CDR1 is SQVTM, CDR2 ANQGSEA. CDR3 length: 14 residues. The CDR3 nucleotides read TGCAGCGCTGGAGGAGCGGGGGTCGGAAACACCATATATTTT. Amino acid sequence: CSAGGAGVGNTIYF. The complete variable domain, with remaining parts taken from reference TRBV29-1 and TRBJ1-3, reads SAVISQKPSRDICQRGTSLTIQCQVDSQVTMMFWYRQQPGQSLTLIATANQGSEATYESGFVIDKFPISRPNLTFSTLTVSNMSPEDSSIYLCSAGGAGVGNTIYFGEGSWLTVV.

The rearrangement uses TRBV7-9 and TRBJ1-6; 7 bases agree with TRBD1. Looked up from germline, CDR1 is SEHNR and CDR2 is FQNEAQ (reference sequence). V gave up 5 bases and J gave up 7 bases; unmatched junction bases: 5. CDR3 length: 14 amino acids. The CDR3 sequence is CASSPGQPNSPLHF. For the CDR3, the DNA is TGTGCCAGCAGCCCGGGACAGCCAAATTCACCCCTCCACTTT. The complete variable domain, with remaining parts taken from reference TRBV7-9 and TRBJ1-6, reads DTGVSQNPRHKITKRGQNVTFRCDPISEHNRLYWYRQTLGQGPEFLTYFQNEAQLEKSRLLSDRFSAERPKGSFSTLEIQRTEQGDSAMYLCASSPGQPNSPLHFGNGTRLTVT.

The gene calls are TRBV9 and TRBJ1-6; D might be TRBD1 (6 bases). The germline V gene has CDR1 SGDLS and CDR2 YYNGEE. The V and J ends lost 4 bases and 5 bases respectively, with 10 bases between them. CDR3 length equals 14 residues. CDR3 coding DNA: TGTGCCAGCAGCTACAGGGTCAATAATTCACCCCTCCACTTT. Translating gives CASSYRVNNSPLHF.

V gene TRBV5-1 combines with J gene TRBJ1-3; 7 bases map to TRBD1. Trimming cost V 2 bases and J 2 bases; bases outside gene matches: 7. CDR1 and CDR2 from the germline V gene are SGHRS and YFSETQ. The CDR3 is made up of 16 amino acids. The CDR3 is CASSFIQGIPGNTIYF. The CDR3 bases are TGCGCCAGCAGCTTCATACAGGGGATCCCTGGAAACACCATATATTTT.

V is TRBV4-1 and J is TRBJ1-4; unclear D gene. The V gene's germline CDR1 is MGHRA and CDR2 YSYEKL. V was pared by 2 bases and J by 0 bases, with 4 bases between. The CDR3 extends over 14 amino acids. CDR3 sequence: CASSQPATNEKLFF. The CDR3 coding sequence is TGCGCCAGCAGCCAACCAGCAACTAATGAAAAACTGTTTTTT.

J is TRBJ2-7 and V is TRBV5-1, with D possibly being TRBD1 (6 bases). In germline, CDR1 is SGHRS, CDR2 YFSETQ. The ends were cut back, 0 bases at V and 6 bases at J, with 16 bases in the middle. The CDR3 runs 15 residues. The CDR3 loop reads CASSLVGTTHSEQYF. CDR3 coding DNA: TGCGCCAGCAGCTTGGTCGGGACAACCCACTCCGAGCAGTACTTC.

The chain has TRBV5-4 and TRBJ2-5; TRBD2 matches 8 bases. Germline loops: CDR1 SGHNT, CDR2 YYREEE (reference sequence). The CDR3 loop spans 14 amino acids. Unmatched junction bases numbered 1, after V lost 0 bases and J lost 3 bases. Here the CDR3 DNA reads TGTGCCAGCAGCTTGGCAGCGGGAGAAGAGACCCAGTACTTC. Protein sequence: CASSLAAGEETQYF.

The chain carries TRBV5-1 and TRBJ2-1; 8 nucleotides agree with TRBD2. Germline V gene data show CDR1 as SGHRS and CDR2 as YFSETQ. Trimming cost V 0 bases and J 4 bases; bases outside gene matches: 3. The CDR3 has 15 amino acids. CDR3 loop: CASSLELADYNEQFF. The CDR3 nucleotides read TGCGCCAGCAGCTTGGAACTAGCGGATTACAATGAGCAGTTCTTC.

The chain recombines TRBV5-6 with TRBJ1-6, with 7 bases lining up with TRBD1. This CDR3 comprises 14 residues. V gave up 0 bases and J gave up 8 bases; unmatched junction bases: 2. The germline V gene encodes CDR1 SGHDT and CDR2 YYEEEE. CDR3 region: CASSLVQGDSPLHF. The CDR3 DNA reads TGTGCCAGCAGCTTGGTTCAGGGGGATTCACCCCTCCACTTT.

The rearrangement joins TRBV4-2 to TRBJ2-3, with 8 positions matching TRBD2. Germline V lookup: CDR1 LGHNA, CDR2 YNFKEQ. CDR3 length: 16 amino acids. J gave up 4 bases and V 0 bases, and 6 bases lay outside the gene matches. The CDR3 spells CASSQDMAGGPDTQYF. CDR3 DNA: TGTGCCAGCAGCCAAGATATGGCGGGGGGTCCAGATACGCAGTATTTT.

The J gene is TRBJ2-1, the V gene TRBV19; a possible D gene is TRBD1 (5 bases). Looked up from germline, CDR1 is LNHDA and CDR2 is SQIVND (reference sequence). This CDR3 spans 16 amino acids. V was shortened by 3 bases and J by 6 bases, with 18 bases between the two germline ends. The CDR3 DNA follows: TGTGCCAGTAGTATCGACAGCCTCAGCCCGTTCAATGAGCAGTTCTTC. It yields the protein CASSIDSLSPFNEQFF.

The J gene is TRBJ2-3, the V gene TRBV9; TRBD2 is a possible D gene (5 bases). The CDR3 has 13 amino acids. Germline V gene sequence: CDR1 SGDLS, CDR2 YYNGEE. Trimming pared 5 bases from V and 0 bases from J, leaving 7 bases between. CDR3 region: CASSGSSTDTQYF. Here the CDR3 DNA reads TGTGCCAGCAGTGGGAGTAGCACAGATACGCAGTATTTT.

The CDR3 region is CSSWGGTDTQYF. The CDR3 nucleotides read TGCTCCAGCTGGGGGGGCACAGATACGCAGTATTTT. The rearrangement uses TRBV29-1 and TRBJ2-3; possibly TRBD2 for D (6 bases). CDR1 is SQVTM, CDR2 ANQGSEA, per germline. The CDR3 is made up of 12 amino acids.

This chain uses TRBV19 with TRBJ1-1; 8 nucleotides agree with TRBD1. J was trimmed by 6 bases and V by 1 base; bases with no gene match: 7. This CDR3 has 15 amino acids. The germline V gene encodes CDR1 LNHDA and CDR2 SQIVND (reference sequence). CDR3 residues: CASSIVLAGGPEAFF. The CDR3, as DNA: TGTGCCAGTAGTATAGTTCTGGCAGGGGGCCCTGAAGCTTTCTTT.

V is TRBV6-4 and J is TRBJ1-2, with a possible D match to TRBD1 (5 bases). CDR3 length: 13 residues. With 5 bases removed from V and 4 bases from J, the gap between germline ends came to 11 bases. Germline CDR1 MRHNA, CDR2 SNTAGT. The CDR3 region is CASSPTVGYGYTF. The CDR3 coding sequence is TGTGCCAGCAGTCCGACAGTTGGCTATGGCTACACCTTC.

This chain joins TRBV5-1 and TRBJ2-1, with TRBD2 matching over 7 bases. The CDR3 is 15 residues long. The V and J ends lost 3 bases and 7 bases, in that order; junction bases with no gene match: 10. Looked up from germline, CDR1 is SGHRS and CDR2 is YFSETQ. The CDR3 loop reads CASSSQGRGENEQFF. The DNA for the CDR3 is TGCGCCAGCAGCTCCCAAGGCCGGGGGGAGAATGAGCAGTTCTTC.

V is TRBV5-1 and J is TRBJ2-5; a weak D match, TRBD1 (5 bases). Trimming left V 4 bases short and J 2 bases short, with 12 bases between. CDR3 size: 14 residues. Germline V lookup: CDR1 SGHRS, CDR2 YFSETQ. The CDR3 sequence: CASSRTRVQETQYF. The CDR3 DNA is TGCGCCAGCAGCCGGACCAGGGTACAAGAGACCCAGTACTTC.

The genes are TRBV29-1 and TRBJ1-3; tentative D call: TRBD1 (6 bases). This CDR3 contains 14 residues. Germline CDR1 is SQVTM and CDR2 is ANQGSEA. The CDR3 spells CGCQKGTFGNTIYF. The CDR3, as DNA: TGCGGGTGCCAAAAAGGGACATTTGGAAACACCATATATTTT.

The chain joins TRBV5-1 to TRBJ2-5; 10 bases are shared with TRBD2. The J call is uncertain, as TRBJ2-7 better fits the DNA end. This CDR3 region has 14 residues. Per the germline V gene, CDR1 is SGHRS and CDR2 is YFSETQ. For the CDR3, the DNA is TGCGCCAGCAGCTTGGTAGCGGGAGGCCACGAGCAGTACTTC. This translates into CASSLVAGGHEQYF.

The CDR3 loop is CASSQEAPEGYTF. In DNA form, the CDR3 reads TGTGCCAGCAGCCAAGAGGCGCCGGAGGGCTACACCTTC. V is TRBV5-4 and J is TRBJ1-2; D is ambiguous. CDR3 length: 13 amino acids. The V and J ends lost 4 bases and 8 bases respectively, with 15 bases between them. Germline V gives CDR1 SGHNT, CDR2 YYREEE (reference sequence).